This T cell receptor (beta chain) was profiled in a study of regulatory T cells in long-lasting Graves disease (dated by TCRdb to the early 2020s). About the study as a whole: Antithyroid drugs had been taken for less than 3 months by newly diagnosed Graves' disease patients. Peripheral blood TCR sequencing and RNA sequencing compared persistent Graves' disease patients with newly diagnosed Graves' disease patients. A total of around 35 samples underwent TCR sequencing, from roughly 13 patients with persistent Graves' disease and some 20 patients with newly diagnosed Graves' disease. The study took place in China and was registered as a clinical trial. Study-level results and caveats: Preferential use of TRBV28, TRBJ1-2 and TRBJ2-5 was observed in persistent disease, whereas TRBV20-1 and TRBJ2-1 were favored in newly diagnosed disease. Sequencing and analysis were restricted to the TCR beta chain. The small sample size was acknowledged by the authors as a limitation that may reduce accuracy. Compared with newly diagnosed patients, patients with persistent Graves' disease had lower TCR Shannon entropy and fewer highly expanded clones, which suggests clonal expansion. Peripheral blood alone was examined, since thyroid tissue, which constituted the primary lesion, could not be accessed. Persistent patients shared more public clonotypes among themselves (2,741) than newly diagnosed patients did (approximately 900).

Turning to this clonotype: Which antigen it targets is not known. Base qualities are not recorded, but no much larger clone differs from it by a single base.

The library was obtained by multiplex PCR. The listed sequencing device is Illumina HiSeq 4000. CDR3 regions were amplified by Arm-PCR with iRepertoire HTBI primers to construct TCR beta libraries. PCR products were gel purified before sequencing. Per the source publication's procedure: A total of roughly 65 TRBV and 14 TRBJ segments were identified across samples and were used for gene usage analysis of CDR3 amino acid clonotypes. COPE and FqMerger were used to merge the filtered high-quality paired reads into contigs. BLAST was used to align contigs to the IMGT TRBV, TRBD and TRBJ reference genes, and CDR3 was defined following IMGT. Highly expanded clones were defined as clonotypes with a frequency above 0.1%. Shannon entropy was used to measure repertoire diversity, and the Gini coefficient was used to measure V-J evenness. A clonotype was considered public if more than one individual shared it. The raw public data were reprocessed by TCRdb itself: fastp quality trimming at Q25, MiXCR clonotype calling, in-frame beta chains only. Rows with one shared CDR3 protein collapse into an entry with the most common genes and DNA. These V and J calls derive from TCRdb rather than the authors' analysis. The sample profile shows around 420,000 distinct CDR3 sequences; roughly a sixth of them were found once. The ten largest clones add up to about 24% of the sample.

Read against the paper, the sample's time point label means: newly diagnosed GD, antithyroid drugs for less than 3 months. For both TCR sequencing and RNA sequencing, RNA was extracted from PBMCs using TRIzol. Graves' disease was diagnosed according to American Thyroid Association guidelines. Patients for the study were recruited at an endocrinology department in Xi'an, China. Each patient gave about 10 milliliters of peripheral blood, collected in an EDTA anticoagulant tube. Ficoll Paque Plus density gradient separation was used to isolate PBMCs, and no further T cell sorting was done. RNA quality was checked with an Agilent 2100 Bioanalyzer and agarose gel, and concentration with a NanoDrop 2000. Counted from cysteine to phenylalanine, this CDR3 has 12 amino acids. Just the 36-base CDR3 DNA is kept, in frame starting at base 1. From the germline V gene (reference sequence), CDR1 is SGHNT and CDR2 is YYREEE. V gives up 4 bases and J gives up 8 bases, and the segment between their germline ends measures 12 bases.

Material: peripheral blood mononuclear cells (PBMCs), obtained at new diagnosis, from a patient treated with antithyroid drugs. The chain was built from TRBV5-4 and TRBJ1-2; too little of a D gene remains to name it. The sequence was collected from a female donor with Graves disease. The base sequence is TGTGCCAGCAGCCAGAAGTTAGAGGGCTACACCTTC. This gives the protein CASSQKLEGYTF. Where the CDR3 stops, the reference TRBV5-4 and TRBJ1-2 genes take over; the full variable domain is ETGVTQSPTHLIKTRGQQVTLRCSSQSGHNTVSWYQQALGQGPQFIFQYYREEENGRGNFPPRFSGLQFPNYSSELNVNALELDDSALYLCASSQKLEGYTFGSGTRLTVV.